Listed below are T cell receptor beta chains from one sample, sequenced in a study of OX40 agonist ivuxolimab in advanced cancers. The data were produced by immunoSEQ multiplex PCR, yet TCRdb's version contains in-frame clones alone and is incomplete. The table has 100,000 or so clones, approximately 91% seen once. The sequencing used CD4+ or CD8+ T cells sorted from blood, collected in a trial of the OX40 agonist ivuxolimab. These receptors were collected from an adult with an advanced solid tumor such as melanoma, head and neck, liver or kidney cancer. Both conserved end residues are part of each CDR3. A D gene is named only where the DNA matches it firmly.

d_call	v_call	j_call	cdr3_aa
NA	TRBV6-5	TRBJ2-2	CASRPDDYGELFF
NA	TRBV10-3	TRBJ2-1	CAITVSSYNEQFF
TRBD1	TRBV19	TRBJ2-2	CATRTGVATGELFF
NA	TRBV19	TRBJ1-2	CASRLIGDKSNGYTF
NA	TRBV10-1	TRBJ2-2	CASSESMGSEPNTGELFF
NA	TRBV4-3	TRBJ2-3	CASSQVGTGGDTQYF
NA	TRBV5-1	TRBJ1-4	CASSPYGLTQGFEKLFF
TRBD1	TRBV18	TRBJ2-7	CASAKTGGAAYEQYF
NA	TRBV7-9	TRBJ2-4	CASSPIGGDIQYF
TRBD2	TRBV19	TRBJ2-1	CASSYGLAGGYNEQFF
TRBD2	TRBV5-1	TRBJ2-3	CASSSGLAGYTDTQYF
NA	TRBV4-2	TRBJ2-6	CASSQKGTHGANVLTF
NA	TRBV9	TRBJ2-1	CASSVDSSYNEQFF
NA	TRBV7-3	TRBJ2-2	CASSSPPGLDTGELFF
NA	TRBV5-1	TRBJ1-1	CASSQGQGGEAFF
TRBD1	TRBV12-5	TRBJ2-5	CASGSYTGGVETQYF
NA	TRBV5-1	TRBJ1-2	CASSLTGGGYTF
TRBD1	TRBV28	TRBJ2-2	CASEGQISTGELFF
NA	TRBV19	TRBJ2-7	CASDRGYYEQYF
NA	TRBV28	TRBJ1-5	CASSWFGQSTSNQPQHF
NA	TRBV9	TRBJ1-2	CASSVDPVQSYGYTF
NA	TRBV15	TRBJ1-5	CATSILQGSNQPQHF
TRBD1	TRBV19	TRBJ1-1	CASKMWKQGTENTEAFF
TRBD2	TRBV18	TRBJ2-7	CASSPASGGAHEQYF
NA	TRBV28	TRBJ2-5	CASRDEVETQYF
NA	TRBV5-1	TRBJ2-3	CASSLARSGAAHTDTQYF
NA	TRBV19	TRBJ1-5	CASSFRGTEGNQPQHF
TRBD2	TRBV19	TRBJ2-2	CAGLARNTGELFF
NA	TRBV27	TRBJ1-1	CASSFNGESTEAFF
NA	TRBV18	TRBJ1-1	CASSRPQGNTEAFF
NA	TRBV11-1	TRBJ1-1	CASSSLVGGTAFF
NA	TRBV21-1	TRBJ2-7	CASSNSGSGGRSSYEQYF
TRBD1	TRBV27	TRBJ1-1	CASSDQGVGNTEAFF
NA	TRBV4-2	TRBJ1-5	CASSQGQTVNQPQHF
NA	TRBV19	TRBJ1-1	CASSPGWGPNTEAFF
TRBD1	TRBV4-3	TRBJ1-6	CASSQGVGQDNSPLHF
NA	TRBV29-1	TRBJ2-5	CSVETQYF
NA	TRBV27	TRBJ1-1	CASSFWVGTEASF
NA	TRBV19	TRBJ1-5	CASTEQYSNQPQHF
NA	TRBV4-3	TRBJ2-3	CASSQNGATDTQYF
TRBD2	TRBV7-2	TRBJ2-6	CASSLVAGGPPGANVLTF
NA	TRBV6-5	TRBJ1-6	CASSRQAYNSPLHF
NA	TRBV4-3	TRBJ1-2	CASSQDRASPYGYTF
NA	TRBV19	TRBJ1-5	CASSTVGENSNQPQHF
NA	TRBV19	TRBJ2-1	CASSIAWGAYNEQFF
NA	TRBV4-1	TRBJ1-1	CASSQTGANTEAFF
NA	TRBV4-2	TRBJ1-4	CASSQRLGNEKLFF
TRBD2	TRBV5-4	TRBJ2-7	CASSSRASGSYEQYF
NA	TRBV19	TRBJ2-7	CASSMGQVSYEQYF
NA	TRBV5-1	TRBJ2-7	CASSLGGGVLFEQYF
NA	TRBV6-6	TRBJ1-3	CASSVALGNTIYF